These 23 T cell receptor beta chains were all obtained from the same sample, sequenced in a study of T-cell memory formation after mild COVID-19. TCRdb independently ran MiXCR on the 5' RACE reads; one entry per CDR3 protein. The table lists 35,000 to 50,000 distinct CDR3 sequences, 8% to 10% of them singletons. Sequenced material: PBMCs or a T cell subset sorted from them (not recorded which). These receptors all come from an adult woman who had mild COVID-19 (a few samples of this study predate the infection). Cell type and time point are not known.

This clonotype was detected a few times. The V gene is TRBV4-1, the J gene TRBJ1-6, with D possibly matching TRBD1 (6 bases). Germline CDR1 reads MGHRA; CDR2 reads YSYEKL. V lost 1 base and J lost 5, with 12 bases in between. The CDR3 runs to 16 residues. The DNA for the CDR3 is TGCGCCAGCAGCCAAGTAGGCAGGGGACATAATTCACCCCTCCACTTT. Amino acid sequence: CASSQVGRGHNSPLHF.

The chain links TRBV3-1 to TRBJ2-1; 8 bases are a match to TRBD1. This CDR3 region has 16 residues. Germline V gene lookup returns CDR1 LGHDT and CDR2 YNNKEL (reference sequence). V shed 8 bases, J shed 7 bases, and the junction held 16 bases outside the gene matches. This CDR3 reads CASAGDQGALLNEQFF. The CDR3 DNA follows: TGTGCCAGCGCGGGCGACCAGGGGGCTTTGTTGAATGAGCAGTTCTTC.

This clonotype was found many times. The chain couples TRBV5-1 to TRBJ2-3; 13 bases fit TRBD2. Germline CDR1 reads SGHRS; CDR2 reads YFSETQ. V lost 2 bases and J lost 4; bases outside the gene matches: 4. This CDR3 is built from 16 residues. CDR3 bases: TGCGCCAGCAGCTTCACTAGCGGGGGGGCCTCAGATACGCAGTATTTT. It yields the protein CASSFTSGGASDTQYF.

This clonotype has a handful of counts. The CDR3 sequence is CASSEWQSRQGSYEQYF. CDR3 sequence (DNA): TGTGCCAGCAGTGAATGGCAAAGCCGACAGGGCTCCTACGAGCAGTACTTC. The rearrangement joins TRBV25-1 to TRBJ2-7; 7 bases agree with TRBD1. Germline V lookup: CDR1 MGHDK, CDR2 SYGVNS. With V trimmed by 1 base and J by 0 bases, 9 bases remained unmatched. This CDR3 region has 17 residues.

The chain is built from TRBV7-3 and TRBJ1-1; possible D gene TRBD1, 5 bases. This CDR3 has 13 amino acids. The V gene lost 5 bases and the J gene lost 3 bases, with 10 bases spanning the gap. Germline-derived CDR1 and CDR2 are SGHTA and FQGTGA. CDR3 DNA: TGTGCCAGCAGCGCCCAGGGCCACACTGAAGCTTTCTTT. It encodes CASSAQGHTEAFF.

The chain couples TRBV6-2 or TRBV6-3 to TRBJ1-5; 8 nucleotides align to TRBD1. This CDR3 contains 16 residues. J was trimmed by 5 bases and V by 6 bases; bases with no gene match: 12. Germline CDR1 reads MNHEY; CDR2 reads SVGEGT. The CDR3 coding sequence is TGTGCCAGCAGGAATCTAGAGACAGGGGCCCATCAGCCCCAGCATTTT. Protein: CASRNLETGAHQPQHF.

This clonotype has just a few counts. The CDR3 sequence: CAWSVGGAYGYTF. The DNA for the CDR3 is TGTGCCTGGAGTGTAGGGGGGGCGTATGGCTACACCTTC. V usage is TRBV30 and J usage is TRBJ1-2, with a possible D match to TRBD1 (6 bases). The CDR3 contains 13 residues. The germline gives CDR1 GTSNPN, CDR2 SVGIG (reference sequence). V lost 0 bases and J lost 5, with 10 bases in between.

In this sample, this clonotype turned up many times. The genes are TRBV10-3 and TRBJ2-7; TRBD2 aligns across 8 bases. The trim removed 6 bases at V and 3 bases at J, leaving 7 bases unmatched. The CDR3 totals 14 residues. The germline V gene has CDR1 ENHRY and CDR2 SYGVKD. CDR3 sequence: CAISHPGTSYEQYF. The CDR3 DNA follows: TGTGCCATCAGCCATCCCGGGACTAGCTACGAGCAGTACTTC.

The chain couples TRBV5-6 to TRBJ2-7; 7 bases fit TRBD1. Germline V CDR1 and CDR2: SGHDT, YYEEEE. Trimming cost V 3 bases and J 0 bases; bases outside gene matches: 6. CDR3 size: 15 residues. The CDR3 DNA reads as TGTGCCAGCAGCTACCTCGACAGGGACTCCTACGAGCAGTACTTC. Residues: CASSYLDRDSYEQYF.

This clonotype was counted a few times. This sequence joins TRBV7-9 and TRBJ2-7, with 9 bases matching TRBD1. After removal of 2 bases from V and 2 bases from J, the junction contained 7 bases not matched to a gene. Germline CDR1 and CDR2: SEHNR and FQNEAQ (reference sequence). The CDR3 spans 16 residues. The CDR3: CASSLWGGQGAYEQYF. The CDR3 bases are TGTGCCAGCAGCTTATGGGGGGGACAGGGCGCCTACGAGCAGTACTTC. The whole variable domain, remainder taken from reference TRBV7-9 and TRBJ2-7, is DTGVSQNPRHKITKRGQNVTFRCDPISEHNRLYWYRQTLGQGPEFLTYFQNEAQLEKSRLLSDRFSAERPKGSFSTLEIQRTEQGDSAMYLCASSLWGGQGAYEQYFGPGTRLTVT.

This clonotype was counted between two and nine times. This sequence joins TRBV7-8 and TRBJ1-4; 7 bases line up with TRBD1. V gave up 5 bases and J gave up 5 bases; unmatched junction bases: 8. CDR1 is SGHVS and CDR2 is FQNEAQ in the germline V gene. The CDR3 runs 15 residues. The CDR3 protein is CASSPRDSLNEKLFF. CDR3 DNA sequence: TGTGCCAGCAGCCCCCGGGACAGTTTAAATGAAAAACTGTTTTTT. Using reference TRBV7-8 and TRBJ1-4 for the parts outside the CDR3, the full variable domain is GAGVSQSPRYKVAKRGQDVALRCDPISGHVSLFWYQQALGQGPEFLTYFQNEAQLDKSGLPSDRFFAERPEGSVSTLKIQRTQQEDSAVYLCASSPRDSLNEKLFFGSGTQLSVL.

This clonotype was detected a few times. This chain connects TRBV3-1 to TRBJ2-3, with unresolved D. Germline CDR1 reads LGHDT; CDR2 reads YNNKEL (reference sequence). The CDR3 runs to 13 residues. V shed 4 bases and J shed 1 base, with 6 bases lying between them. The CDR3 DNA follows: TGTGCCAGCAGCCCCTTAGGCACAGATACGCAGTATTTT. Translating gives CASSPLGTDTQYF.

This clonotype was counted a few times. V usage is TRBV13 and J usage is TRBJ1-1; D might be TRBD1 (5 bases). V was cut by 1 base and J by 1 base, with 10 bases left in between. The CDR3 totals 15 residues. Germline loops: CDR1 PRHDT, CDR2 FYEKMQ (reference sequence). This chain's CDR3 is CASSLEGRENTEAFF. As DNA, the CDR3 is TGTGCCAGCAGCTTAGAGGGCAGGGAGAACACTGAAGCTTTCTTT.

This clonotype was detected only a few times. The rearrangement links TRBV7-2 to TRBJ2-6, with D perhaps TRBD2 (5 bases). CDR3 length: 16 residues. V gave up 5 bases and J gave up 0 bases, with 11 bases separating them. Germline values: CDR1 SGHTA, CDR2 FQGNSA. The CDR3 bases are TGTGCCAGCAGCACTGGACTGCACTCTGGGGCCAACGTCCTGACTTTC. It is translated as CASSTGLHSGANVLTF. The complete variable domain, with remaining parts taken from reference TRBV7-2 and TRBJ2-6, reads GAGVSQSPSNKVTEKGKDVELRCDPISGHTALYWYRQSLGQGLEFLIYFQGNSAPDKSGLPSDRFSAERTGGSVSTLTIQRTQQEDSAVYLCASSTGLHSGANVLTFGAGSRLTVL.

This clonotype turned up a few times. CDR3 residues: CASSLQGGADTQYF. DNA for the CDR3: TGTGCCAGCAGCCTTCAGGGCGGCGCAGATACGCAGTATTTT. The chain has TRBV7-9 and TRBJ2-3, with D maybe TRBD1 (5 bases). V lost 5 bases and J lost 4, with 13 bases in between. The CDR3 has 14 amino acids. Germline V CDR1 and CDR2: SEHNR, FQNEAQ (reference sequence).

This clonotype was detected only a few times. This rearrangement joins TRBV27 to TRBJ1-1; tentative D call: TRBD1 (5 bases). The CDR3 extends over 13 amino acids. V gave up 4 bases and J gave up 4 bases, with 10 bases separating them. Germline V gives CDR1 MNHEY, CDR2 SMNVEV (reference sequence). CDR3 loop: CASSWGAGTEAFF. In nucleotides, the CDR3 is TGTGCCAGCAGTTGGGGCGCGGGCACTGAAGCTTTCTTT.

This clonotype came up a few times. This rearrangement joins TRBV9 to TRBJ1-6; no clear D. V lost 1 base, J lost 7 bases, and 9 bases lay in between. The germline V gene encodes CDR1 SGDLS and CDR2 YYNGEE. This CDR3 contains 14 residues. The chain's CDR3 is CASSVRHGNSPLHF. The DNA of the CDR3 is TGTGCCAGCAGCGTAAGACACGGAAATTCACCCCTCCACTTT.

This clonotype was found a few times. The chain joins TRBV12-3 or TRBV12-4 to TRBJ2-7; no reliable D call. This CDR3 is built from 11 residues. The V end lost 3 bases, the J end lost 6 bases, and 6 bases lay between the germline ends. The CDR3 here is CASSLGFEQYF. The CDR3 DNA follows: TGTGCCAGCAGTTTGGGGTTCGAGCAGTACTTC.

This clonotype was counted only a few times. The chain couples TRBV20-1 to TRBJ1-1; unclear D gene. The CDR3 loop spans 14 amino acids. Germline V lookup: CDR1 DFQATT, CDR2 SNEGSKA (reference sequence). Trimming took 4 bases from V and 1 from J, leaving 13 bases between them. CDR3: CSAKDPRANTEAFF. CDR3 sequence (DNA): TGCAGTGCTAAGGACCCCAGAGCGAACACTGAAGCTTTCTTT.

The V and J genes are TRBV5-6 and TRBJ1-6; no firm D call. Trimming left V 4 bases short and J 0 bases short, with 17 bases between. CDR1 and CDR2 from the germline V gene are SGHDT and YYEEEE. The CDR3 contains 18 residues. CDR3 amino acids: CASSRTGASSSYNSPLHF. The CDR3 DNA reads TGTGCCAGCAGCCGTACTGGAGCAAGCAGCTCCTATAATTCACCCCTCCACTTT.

There are many counts of this clonotype. The chain has TRBV7-8 and TRBJ2-5, with D perhaps matching TRBD1 or TRBD2 (5 bases each). CDR1 and CDR2 (germline): SGHVS, FQNEAQ. The CDR3 is made up of 14 amino acids. Trimming took 4 bases from V and 5 from J, leaving 14 bases between them. The CDR3 protein is CASSSRDQGETQYF. As DNA, the CDR3 is TGTGCCAGCAGCTCACGGGACCAAGGGGAGACCCAGTACTTC. Drawing the rest from reference TRBV7-8 and TRBJ2-5, the complete variable domain is GAGVSQSPRYKVAKRGQDVALRCDPISGHVSLFWYQQALGQGPEFLTYFQNEAQLDKSGLPSDRFFAERPEGSVSTLKIQRTQQEDSAVYLCASSSRDQGETQYFGPGTRLLVL.

This clonotype was seen a few times. This chain joins TRBV20-1 and TRBJ2-5, with 8 bases aligning to TRBD2. The CDR3 spans 15 residues. J lost 2 bases, V lost 5 bases, and 10 bases had no gene match. The germline CDR1 and CDR2 sequences are DFQATT and SNEGSKA (reference sequence). The CDR3 coding sequence is TGCAGTGCTCCACCCGGTAGCGGGACACAAGAGACCCAGTACTTC. Translated: CSAPPGSGTQETQYF.

The rearrangement uses TRBV7-8 and TRBJ2-7; D may be TRBD2 (5 bases). The V end lost 4 bases, the J end lost 2 bases, and 18 bases lay between the germline ends. This CDR3 is built from 16 residues. Per germline, CDR1 SGHVS and CDR2 FQNEAQ. The CDR3, as DNA: TGTGCCAGCAGCTCCTCTAGGAATTCGGGGACCTACGAGCAGTACTTC. Its protein product is CASSSSRNSGTYEQYF.